A single sample is the source of the 8 T cell receptor beta chains below, sequenced in a study of blood T cell repertoires in COVID-19. Clones were read by immunoSEQ multiplex PCR, and TCRdb kept only the in-frame ones, dropping some. Found here are 180,000 or so clones, 65% to 90% of them singletons; the top ten hold approximately 8%. Sequences were obtained from peripheral blood. These TCRs come from a man aged 55 to 70 with acute or convalescent COVID-19.

The rearrangement uses TRBV28 and TRBJ2-7; TRBD1 is a possible D gene (7 bases). The germline V gene encodes CDR1 MDHEN and CDR2 SYDVKM. The ends were cut back, 7 bases at V and 3 bases at J, with 13 bases in the middle. CDR3 size: 13 residues. The CDR3 sequence is CASKAGGLYEQYF. CDR3 bases: TGTGCCAGCAAGGCAGGGGGGCTCTACGAGCAGTACTTC.

This clone was recorded once. V is TRBV6-2 or TRBV6-3 and J is TRBJ2-1; TRBD2 matches at 7 bases. V dropped 2 bases and J dropped 6; count of bases not matched to a gene: 10. Germline loops: CDR1 MNHEY, CDR2 SVGEGT. This CDR3 has 16 amino acids. The CDR3 reads CASSYGLSSGGNEQFF. The CDR3 DNA reads TGTGCCAGCAGTTACGGACTGTCTTCGGGGGGCAATGAGCAGTTCTTC.

The chain combines TRBV9 with TRBJ1-1; TRBD1 matches 7 bases. The CDR3 has 17 amino acids. Germline-derived CDR1 and CDR2 are SGDLS and YYNGEE. Trimming took 3 bases from V and 0 from J; bases not matched to a gene: 11. The CDR3 reads CASSAPRGGQVNTEAFF. CDR3 DNA: TGTGCCAGCAGCGCTCCTAGGGGAGGACAGGTGAACACTGAAGCTTTCTTT.

This clone was recorded many times. The chain uses TRBV7-6 and TRBJ2-3, with 7 bases identical to TRBD1. The CDR3 runs 17 residues. J lost 2 bases, V lost 1 base, and 9 bases had no gene match. Per germline, CDR1 SGHVS and CDR2 FNYEAQ. The CDR3 spells CASSLGKHRGSTDTQYF. The DNA of the CDR3 is TGTGCCAGCAGCTTAGGAAAACACAGGGGTTCCACAGATACGCAGTATTTT. Full variable domain (outside the CDR3, taken from reference TRBV7-6 and TRBJ2-3): GAGVSQSPRYKVTKRGQDVALRCDPISGHVSLYWYRQALGQGPEFLTYFNYEAQQDKSGLPNDRFSAERPEGSISTLTIQRTEQRDSAMYRCASSLGKHRGSTDTQYFGPGTRLTVL.

The chain employs TRBV25-1 and TRBJ2-1; 11 bases match TRBD2. Losses at the gene ends were 6 bases for V and 4 bases for J; bases not matched to a gene: 5. The CDR3 is made up of 15 amino acids. From germline, CDR1 is MGHDK and CDR2 SYGVNS. The CDR3 is CASRTLAGGYNEQFF. The CDR3 coding sequence is TGTGCCAGCAGGACGCTAGCGGGAGGTTACAATGAGCAGTTCTTC.

V is TRBV5-1 and J is TRBJ1-3; 8 bases are a match to TRBD1. In germline, CDR1 is SGHRS, CDR2 YFSETQ. CDR3 length: 19 residues. With V trimmed by 0 bases and J by 2 bases, 13 bases remained unmatched. The chain's CDR3 is CASSLGSLGQGNPGNTIYF. The DNA of the CDR3 is TGCGCCAGCAGCTTGGGATCCCTTGGACAGGGAAACCCTGGAAACACCATATATTTT.

CDR3 DNA sequence: TGTGCCAGCAGCCAAGATAAAGGGGGCGGAAACGGCTACACCTTC. Translating gives CASSQDKGGGNGYTF. This chain links TRBV4-2 with TRBJ1-2; 7 bases are a match to TRBD1. Unmatched junction bases numbered 9, after V lost 0 bases and J lost 8 bases. This CDR3 has 15 residues. The germline V gene encodes CDR1 LGHNA and CDR2 YNFKEQ.

This clone was seen a single time. J is TRBJ1-1 and V is TRBV20-1; TRBD1 matches at 11 bases. CDR3 size: 11 residues. With 3 bases clipped from V and 9 bases from J, the junction kept 0 bases outside the gene matches. The germline CDR1 and CDR2 sequences are DFQATT and SNEGSKA (reference sequence). CDR3 amino acids: CSARDRGQAFF. The CDR3 nucleotides are TGCAGTGCTAGGGACAGGGGGCAAGCTTTCTTT.